This TCR beta chain was sequenced in a study of long-term antiretroviral therapy in people with HIV. Per the germline V gene, CDR1 is SQVTM and CDR2 is ANQGSEA. The CDR3 spans 16 residues. The J segment lost 4 bases and the V segment lost 3 bases, leaving 6 bases of the junction unmatched. General study points: Upon ART, diversity increased but remained lower than transplant donor controls. All time points showed a repertoire dominated by clones expanded before ART. The range of CDR3 lengths in HIV repertoires proved narrower than that found in controls.

Comments on this clone: Its specificity is not known.

Clinicians in the United States treated all participants with HIV. It was version v3.0 of the immunoSEQ assay that was run at survey level. Sequencing was performed with immunoSEQ multiplex PCR; in TCRdb, only in-frame clones are kept and a portion is missing. The sample carries about 21,000 clones, under 90% recorded once. Source: unsorted PBMCs, taken 1.9 years after starting antiretroviral therapy. This sequence originates from a woman aged 45 to 65 with HIV. V is TRBV29-1 and J is TRBJ2-1, with TRBD2 identical over 13 bases. In DNA form, the CDR3 reads TGCAGCGTTGACCCTATGACTAGCGGGGGGTACAATGAGCAGTTCTTC. Translated, it gives CSVDPMTSGGYNEQFF.